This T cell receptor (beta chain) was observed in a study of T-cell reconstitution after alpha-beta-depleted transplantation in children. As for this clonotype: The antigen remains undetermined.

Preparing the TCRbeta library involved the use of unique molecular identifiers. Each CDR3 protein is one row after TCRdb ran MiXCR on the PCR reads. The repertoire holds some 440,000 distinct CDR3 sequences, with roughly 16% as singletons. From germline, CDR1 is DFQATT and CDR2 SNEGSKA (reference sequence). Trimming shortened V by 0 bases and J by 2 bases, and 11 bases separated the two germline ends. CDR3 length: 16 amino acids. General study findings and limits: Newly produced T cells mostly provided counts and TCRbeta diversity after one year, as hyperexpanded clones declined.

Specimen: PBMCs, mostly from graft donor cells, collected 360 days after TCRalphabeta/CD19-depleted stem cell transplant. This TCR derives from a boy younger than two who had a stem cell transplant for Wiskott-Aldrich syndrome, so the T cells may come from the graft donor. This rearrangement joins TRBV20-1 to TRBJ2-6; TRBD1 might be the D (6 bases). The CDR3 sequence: CSAREQGSTGANVLTF. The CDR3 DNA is TGCAGTGCTAGAGAACAGGGTTCTACTGGGGCCAACGTCCTGACTTTC.